This TCR beta chain was found in a study of shared clonotypes between healthy human individuals. Study at large: Ranging from 18 to 49 in age, donors were a couple of women and a few men. Study results and caveats: Among non-shared clonotypes, generation probabilities were lower than among those shared by all four donors. Around 5.3% of naive CD4 clonotypes were shared across four donors. It was anticipated that sequencing depth would influence how many clonotypes donors shared.

As concerns this clone: The antigen is undetermined.

Repertoires were generated with immunoSEQ multiplex PCR, while TCRdb's copy carries only in-frame clones and drops some. The repertoire holds a few million clones, with approximately 95% as singletons. The CDR3 consists of 16 residues. The V gene lost 1 base and the J gene lost 3 bases, with 16 bases spanning the gap. Germline values: CDR1 SGHTA, CDR2 FQGTGA. This TCR was sampled from a young man in good health. Some clones in this sample may be carry-over from other donors' samples. V and J are TRBV7-3 and TRBJ2-7; D possibly uses TRBD1 or TRBD2 (5 bases each). Specimen: naive CD4+ T cells from PBMCs. Subset noted: CD45RA+ positively selected. The CDR3 is CASSLKGTTTSYEQYF. For the CDR3, the DNA is TGTGCCAGCAGCTTAAAGGGGACGACAACAAGCTACGAGCAGTACTTC.